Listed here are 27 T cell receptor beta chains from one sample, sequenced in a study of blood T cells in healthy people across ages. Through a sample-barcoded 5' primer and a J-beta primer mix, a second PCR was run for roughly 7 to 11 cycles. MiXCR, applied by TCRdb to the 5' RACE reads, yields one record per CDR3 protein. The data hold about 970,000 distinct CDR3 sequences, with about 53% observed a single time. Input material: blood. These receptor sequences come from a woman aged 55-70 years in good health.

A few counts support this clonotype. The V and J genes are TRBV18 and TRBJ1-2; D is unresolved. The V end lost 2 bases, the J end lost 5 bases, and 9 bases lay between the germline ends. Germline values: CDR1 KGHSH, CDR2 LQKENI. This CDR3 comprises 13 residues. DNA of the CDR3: TGTGCCAGCTCACCAGAAACCCCTTATGGCTACACCTTC. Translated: CASSPETPYGYTF.

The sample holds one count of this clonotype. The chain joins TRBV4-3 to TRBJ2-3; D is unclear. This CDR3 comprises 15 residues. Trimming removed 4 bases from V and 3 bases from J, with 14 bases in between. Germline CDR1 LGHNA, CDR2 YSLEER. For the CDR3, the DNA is TGCGCCAGCAGCCCCGGAACGCTAGGTACAGATACGCAGTATTTT. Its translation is CASSPGTLGTDTQYF.

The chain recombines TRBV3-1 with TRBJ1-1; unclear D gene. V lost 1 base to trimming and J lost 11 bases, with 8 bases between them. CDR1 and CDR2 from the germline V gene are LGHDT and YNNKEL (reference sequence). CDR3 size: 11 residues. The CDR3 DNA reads TGTGCCAGCAGCCAAGGGTGGGATGCTTTCTTT. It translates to CASSQGWDAFF.

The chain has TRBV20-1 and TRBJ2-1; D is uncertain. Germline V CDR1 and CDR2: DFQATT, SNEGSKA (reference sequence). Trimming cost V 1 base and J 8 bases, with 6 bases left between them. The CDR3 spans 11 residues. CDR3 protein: CSARGPYEQFF. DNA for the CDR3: TGCAGTGCTAGAGGCCCCTATGAGCAGTTCTTC.

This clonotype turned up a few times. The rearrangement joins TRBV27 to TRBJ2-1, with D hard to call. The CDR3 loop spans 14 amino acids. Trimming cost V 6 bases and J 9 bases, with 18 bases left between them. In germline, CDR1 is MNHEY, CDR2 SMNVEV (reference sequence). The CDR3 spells CASSHPLRSTEQFF. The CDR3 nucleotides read TGTGCCAGCAGCCATCCTCTGCGGAGTACTGAGCAGTTCTTC.

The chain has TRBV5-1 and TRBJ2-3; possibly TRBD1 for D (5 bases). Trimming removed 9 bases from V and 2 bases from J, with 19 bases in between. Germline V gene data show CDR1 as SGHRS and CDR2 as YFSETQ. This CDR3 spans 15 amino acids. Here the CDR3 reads CATSPIQGHTDTQYF. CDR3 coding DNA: TGCGCCACCTCCCCCATACAAGGACACACAGATACGCAGTATTTT.

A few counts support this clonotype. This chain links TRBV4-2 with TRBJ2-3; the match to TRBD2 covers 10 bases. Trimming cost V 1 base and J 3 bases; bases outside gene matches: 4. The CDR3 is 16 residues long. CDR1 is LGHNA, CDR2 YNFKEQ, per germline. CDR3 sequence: CASSQAGLADTDTQYF. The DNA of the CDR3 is TGTGCCAGCAGCCAAGCCGGACTAGCGGATACAGATACGCAGTATTTT.

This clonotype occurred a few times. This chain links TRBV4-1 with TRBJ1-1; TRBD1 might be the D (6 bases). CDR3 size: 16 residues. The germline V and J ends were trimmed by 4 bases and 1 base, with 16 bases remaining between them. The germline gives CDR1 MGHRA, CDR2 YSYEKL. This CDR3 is CASSPGLQGWNTEAFF. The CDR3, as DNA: TGCGCCAGCAGCCCCGGGTTACAGGGATGGAACACTGAAGCTTTCTTT.

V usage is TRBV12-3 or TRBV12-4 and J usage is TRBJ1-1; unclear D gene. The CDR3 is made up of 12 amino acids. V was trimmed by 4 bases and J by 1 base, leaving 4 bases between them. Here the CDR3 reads CASSYWNTEAFF. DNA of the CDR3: TGTGCCAGCAGTTACTGGAACACTGAAGCTTTCTTT.

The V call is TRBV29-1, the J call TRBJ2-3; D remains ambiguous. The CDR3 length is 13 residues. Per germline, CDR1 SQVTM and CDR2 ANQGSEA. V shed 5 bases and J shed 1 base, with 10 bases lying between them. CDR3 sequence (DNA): TGCAGCGTTTGGAGAGAACGCACAGATACGCAGTATTTT. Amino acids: CSVWRERTDTQYF.

CDR3 sequence: CASSLTGQLNYEQYF. The CDR3 nucleotides are TGCGCCAGCAGCCTGACGGGACAGCTAAACTACGAGCAGTACTTC. The chain joins TRBV4-3 to TRBJ2-4; TRBD1 aligns across 7 bases. The J call is uncertain, as TRBJ2-7 better fits the DNA end. Germline V lookup: CDR1 LGHNA, CDR2 YSLEER. The length of the CDR3 is 15 residues.

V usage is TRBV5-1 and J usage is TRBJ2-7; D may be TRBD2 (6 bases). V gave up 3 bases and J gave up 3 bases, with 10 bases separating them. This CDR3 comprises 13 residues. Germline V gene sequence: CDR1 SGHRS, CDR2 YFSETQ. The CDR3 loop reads CASSSAGNYEQYF. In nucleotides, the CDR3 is TGCGCCAGCAGCTCCGCGGGGAACTACGAGCAGTACTTC.

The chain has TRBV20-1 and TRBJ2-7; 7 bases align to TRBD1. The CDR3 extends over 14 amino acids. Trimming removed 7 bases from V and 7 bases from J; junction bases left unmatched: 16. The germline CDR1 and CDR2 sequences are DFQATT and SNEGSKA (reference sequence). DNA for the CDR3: TGCAGTGTCCCCAAGGGGGCAAGAATCCGGGAGCAGTACTTC. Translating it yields CSVPKGARIREQYF.

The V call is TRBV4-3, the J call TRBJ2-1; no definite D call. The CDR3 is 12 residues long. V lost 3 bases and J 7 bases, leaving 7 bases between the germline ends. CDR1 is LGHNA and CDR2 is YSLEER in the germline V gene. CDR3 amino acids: CASSHLRNEQFF. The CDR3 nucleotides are TGCGCCAGCAGCCACCTTAGGAATGAGCAGTTCTTC.

The CDR3 nucleotides are TGTGCCACCAGCACCAGAGACACAGATACGCAGTATTTT. Translating gives CATSTRDTDTQYF. The chain carries TRBV15 and TRBJ2-3; D gene uncertain. Germline-derived CDR1 and CDR2 are LNHNV and YYDKDF (reference sequence). V gave up 4 bases and J gave up 2 bases, with 7 bases separating them. The length of the CDR3 is 13 residues.

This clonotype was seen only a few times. Here the CDR3 DNA reads TGCAGCGTCCGTACTAGCGGGAGCTTCAATGAGCAGTTCTTC. This translates into CSVRTSGSFNEQFF. The J gene is TRBJ2-1, the V gene TRBV29-1; 11 nucleotides agree with TRBD2. After removal of 6 bases from V and 6 bases from J, the junction contained 7 bases not matched to a gene. Germline V gives CDR1 SQVTM, CDR2 ANQGSEA. CDR3 length: 14 residues.

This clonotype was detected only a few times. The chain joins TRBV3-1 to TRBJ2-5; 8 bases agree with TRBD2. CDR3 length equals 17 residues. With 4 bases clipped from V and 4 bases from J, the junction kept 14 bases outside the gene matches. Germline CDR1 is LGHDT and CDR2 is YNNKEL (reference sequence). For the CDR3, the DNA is TGTGCCAGCAGCCTCTTCTTTCCGAGCGGGAGTGCAGAGACCCAGTACTTC. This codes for CASSLFFPSGSAETQYF.

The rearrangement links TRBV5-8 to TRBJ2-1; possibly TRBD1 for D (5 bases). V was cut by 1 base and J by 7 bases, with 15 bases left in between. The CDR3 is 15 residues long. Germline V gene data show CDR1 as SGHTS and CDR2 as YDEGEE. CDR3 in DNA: TGTGCCAGCAGCTTGAAGGGGTTAGCCTCAAATGAGCAGTTCTTC. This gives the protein CASSLKGLASNEQFF.

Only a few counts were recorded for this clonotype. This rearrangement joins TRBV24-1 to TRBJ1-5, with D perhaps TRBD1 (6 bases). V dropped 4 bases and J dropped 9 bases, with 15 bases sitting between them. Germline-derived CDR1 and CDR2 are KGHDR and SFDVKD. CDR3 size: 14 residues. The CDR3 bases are TGTGCCACCAGTGACGCCAGGGGTTCGGCGCCCCAGCATTTT. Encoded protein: CATSDARGSAPQHF.

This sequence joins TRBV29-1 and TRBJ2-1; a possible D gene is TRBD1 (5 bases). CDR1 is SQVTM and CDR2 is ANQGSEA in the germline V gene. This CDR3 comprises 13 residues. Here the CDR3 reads CPPTTVILNEQFF. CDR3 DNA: TGCCCCCCCACGACAGTGATCCTCAATGAGCAGTTCTTC.

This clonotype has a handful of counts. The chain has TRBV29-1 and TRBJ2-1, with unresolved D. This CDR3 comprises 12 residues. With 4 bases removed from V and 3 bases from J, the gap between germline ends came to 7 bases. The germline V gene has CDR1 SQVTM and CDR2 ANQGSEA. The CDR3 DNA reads TGCAGCGTTGTGCACCGCTACAATGAGCAGTTCTTC. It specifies CSVVHRYNEQFF.

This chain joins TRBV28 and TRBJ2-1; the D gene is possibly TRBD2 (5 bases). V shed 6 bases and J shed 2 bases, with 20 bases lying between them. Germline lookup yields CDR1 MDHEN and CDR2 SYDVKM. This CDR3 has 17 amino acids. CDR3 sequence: CASSSTMDWRTYNEQFF. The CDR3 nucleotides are TGTGCCAGCAGCTCCACAATGGACTGGCGGACCTACAATGAGCAGTTCTTC.

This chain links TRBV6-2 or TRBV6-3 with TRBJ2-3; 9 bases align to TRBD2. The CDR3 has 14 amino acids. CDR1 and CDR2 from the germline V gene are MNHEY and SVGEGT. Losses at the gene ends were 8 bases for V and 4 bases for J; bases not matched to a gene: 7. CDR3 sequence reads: CASAGLAHPDTQYF. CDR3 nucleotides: TGTGCCAGCGCAGGACTAGCGCATCCAGATACGCAGTATTTT.

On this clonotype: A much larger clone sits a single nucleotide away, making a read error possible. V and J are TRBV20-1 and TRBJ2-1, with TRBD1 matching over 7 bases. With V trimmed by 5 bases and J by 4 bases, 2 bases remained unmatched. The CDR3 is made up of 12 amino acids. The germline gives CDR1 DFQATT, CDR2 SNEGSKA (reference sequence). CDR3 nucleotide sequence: TGCAGTGCTGGGGACAGTTACAATGAGCAGTTCTTC. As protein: CSAGDSYNEQFF.

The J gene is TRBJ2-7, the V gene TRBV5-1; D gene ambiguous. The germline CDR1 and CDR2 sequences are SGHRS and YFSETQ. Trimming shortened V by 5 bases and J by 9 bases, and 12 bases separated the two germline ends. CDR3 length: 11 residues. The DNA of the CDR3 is TGCGCCAGCAGGAGAACGGAAGTGCAGTACTTC. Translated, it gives CASRRTEVQYF.

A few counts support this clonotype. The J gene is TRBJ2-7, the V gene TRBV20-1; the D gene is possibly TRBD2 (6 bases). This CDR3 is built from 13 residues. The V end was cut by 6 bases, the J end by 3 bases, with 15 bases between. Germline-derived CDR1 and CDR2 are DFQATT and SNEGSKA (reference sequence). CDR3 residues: CSARRRDRYEQYF. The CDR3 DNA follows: TGCAGTGCCCGTCGGCGGGACCGCTACGAGCAGTACTTC.

The CDR3 DNA sequence: TGCGCCAGCAATCGTGGGGGAGGGAGCACAGATACGCAGTATTTT. It specifies CASNRGGGSTDTQYF. The chain has TRBV5-1 and TRBJ2-3, with 7 bases matching TRBD2. Germline V CDR1 and CDR2: SGHRS, YFSETQ. The J segment lost 0 bases and the V segment lost 6 bases, leaving 7 bases of the junction unmatched. CDR3 length: 15 residues.